Below are 8 T cell receptor beta chains sequenced from a single sample in a study of CD4 T cells in relation to SARS-CoV-2 and coronaviruses. What these receptors recognize is not known. CD4+ T cells from unexposed donors were obtained before the COVID-19 pandemic (2011-2018). The cells were cultured for under twelve days before CD4+ T cells were isolated. TCRdb's table, derived via immunoSEQ multiplex PCR, lists solely in-frame clones and lacks some. The sample carries approximately 26,000 clones, just under 75% recorded once. Sequencing input: CD4+ T cells from PBMCs, cultured in vitro. These receptors originate from a human donor in good health.

The rearrangement uses TRBV4-3 and TRBJ2-3; TRBD2 is a possible D gene (7 bases). Germline CDR1 is LGHNA and CDR2 is YSLEER. V lost 4 bases, J lost 4 bases, and 15 bases lay in between. The CDR3 is 15 residues long. CDR3: CASSRGGGDPDTQYF. CDR3 nucleotide sequence: TGCGCCAGCAGCCGGGGAGGGGGAGACCCAGATACGCAGTATTTT.

The rearrangement uses TRBV6-5 and TRBJ1-4; tentative D call: TRBD1 (5 bases). Germline V lookup: CDR1 MNHEY, CDR2 SVGAGI. CDR3 length equals 14 residues. V gave up 7 bases and J gave up 7 bases, with 16 bases separating them. The CDR3, as DNA: TGTGCCAGCAACCGTGAGGGGCAGGTTGAAAAACTGTTTTTT. Translated: CASNREGQVEKLFF.

The J gene is TRBJ1-2, the V gene TRBV5-7, with D unresolved. TRBV5-7 is treated as an ORF (open reading frame) with a function not yet certain. V was pared by 2 bases and J by 6 bases, with 14 bases between. The length of the CDR3 is 14 residues. This CDR3 reads CASSFPTQNHGYTF. CDR3 nucleotides: TGTGCCAGCAGCTTTCCGACTCAAAACCATGGCTACACCTTC.

The V call is TRBV3-1 (or the pseudogene TRBV3-2), the J call TRBJ2-1, with 7 bases aligning to TRBD2. The CDR3 has 12 amino acids. Germline assignment: CDR1 LGHDT and CDR2 YNNKEL (reference sequence). V was pared by 4 bases and J by 8 bases, with 2 bases of the junction left unmatched. CDR3 DNA sequence: TGTGCCAGCAGCCCCCGGGGGGATGAGCAGTTCTTC. It is translated as CASSPRGDEQFF.

This clone has more than one count but fewer than ten. The rearrangement joins TRBV29-1 to TRBJ2-7; maybe TRBD2 (6 bases). Germline V gene data show CDR1 as SQVTM and CDR2 as ANQGSEA. The V gene lost 8 bases and the J gene lost 5 bases, with 19 bases spanning the gap. The CDR3 spans 13 residues. CDR3 DNA sequence: TGCAGCACAACCACCGGGGGAAACAACGAGCAGTACTTC. It codes for CSTTTGGNNEQYF.

This clone was detected only a few times. The chain carries TRBV6-5 and TRBJ1-6; D is undetermined. Germline values: CDR1 MNHEY, CDR2 SVGAGI. The CDR3 consists of 16 residues. Trimming removed 0 bases at V and 6 bases at J, with 12 bases between. The CDR3 region is CASSYSPRRANSPLHF. In DNA form, the CDR3 reads TGTGCCAGCAGTTACTCGCCCCGGCGGGCTAATTCACCCCTCCACTTT.

This chain connects TRBV10-3 to TRBJ2-5; 13 bases line up with TRBD2. J was trimmed by 5 bases and V by 2 bases; bases with no gene match: 5. Germline V gene data show CDR1 as ENHRY and CDR2 as SYGVKD. The CDR3 runs to 16 residues. For the CDR3, the DNA is TGTGCCATCAGTGAGCGCGGGACTAGCGGGAAGGAGACCCAGTACTTC. It translates to CAISERGTSGKETQYF.

The count of this clone is one. This rearrangement joins TRBV7-9 to TRBJ1-3; 11 bases are shared with TRBD1. This CDR3 has 15 amino acids. V shed 4 bases, J shed 7 bases, and the junction held 6 bases outside the gene matches. Germline V gene lookup returns CDR1 SEHNR and CDR2 FQNEAQ (reference sequence). CDR3: CASSSPRDRGNTIYF. Written as DNA, the CDR3 is TGTGCCAGCAGCTCCCCCCGGGACAGGGGGAACACCATATATTTT.